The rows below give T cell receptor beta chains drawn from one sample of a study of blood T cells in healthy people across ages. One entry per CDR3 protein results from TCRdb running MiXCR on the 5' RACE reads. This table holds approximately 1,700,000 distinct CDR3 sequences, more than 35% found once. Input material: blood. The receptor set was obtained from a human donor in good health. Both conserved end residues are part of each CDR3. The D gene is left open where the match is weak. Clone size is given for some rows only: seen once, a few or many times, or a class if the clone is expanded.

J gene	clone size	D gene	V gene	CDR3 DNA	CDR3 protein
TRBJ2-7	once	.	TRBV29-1	TGCAGCGTTATCCCTGGGGCAGTCTACGAGCAGTACTTC	CSVIPGAVYEQYF
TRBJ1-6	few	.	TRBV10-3	TGTGCCATCAGTGACAGGGTAAATTCACCCCTCCACTTT	CAISDRVNSPLHF
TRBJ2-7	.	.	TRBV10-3	TGTGCCATCAGTGATTCTGACTCAGAAGGCTACGAGCAGTACTTC	CAISDSDSEGYEQYF
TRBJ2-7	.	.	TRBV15	TGTGCCACCAGCAGAGATATTAACCTCTACGAGCAGTACTTC	CATSRDINLYEQYF
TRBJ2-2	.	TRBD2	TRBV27	TGTGCCAGCAGTTTTATTACAGGCTCCTCCCGCGGGGGCACCGGGGAGCTGTTTTTT	CASSFITGSSRGGTGELFF
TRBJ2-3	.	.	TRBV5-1	TGCGCCAGCAGCTTGGAAGGACATGCGGGCACAGATACGCAGTATTTT	CASSLEGHAGTDTQYF
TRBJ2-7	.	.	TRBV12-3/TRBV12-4	TGTGCCAGCAGTGGACCGGGAGAGGGGGCAGACGAGCAGTACTTC	CASSGPGEGADEQYF
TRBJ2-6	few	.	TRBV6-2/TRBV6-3	TGTGCCAGCAGAAGGAGCTCTGGGGCCAACGTCCTGACTTTC	CASRRSSGANVLTF
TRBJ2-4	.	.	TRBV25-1	TGTGCCAGCATTGGAGGGGGGAATGGGGCCAAAAACATTCAGTACTTC	CASIGGGNGAKNIQYF
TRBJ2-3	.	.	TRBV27	TGTGCCAGCAGTTATACTGGGGGGTCGGCGGATACGCAGTATTTT	CASSYTGGSADTQYF
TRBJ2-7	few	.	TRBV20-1	TGCAGTGCTACCGACGTGTACGAGCAGTACTTC	CSATDVYEQYF
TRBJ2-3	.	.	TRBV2	TGTGCCAGCACTCGAAAGACGGGGGATGGTTACACAGATACGCAGTATTTT	CASTRKTGDGYTDTQYF
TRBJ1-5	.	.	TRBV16	TGTGCCAGCAGCCATGACGTCGGATCCCGGGACAATCAGCCCCAGCATTTT	CASSHDVGSRDNQPQHF
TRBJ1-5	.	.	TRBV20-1	TGCAGCCTACAGGTTTGGGCGGATCAGCCCCAGCATTTT	CSLQVWADQPQHF
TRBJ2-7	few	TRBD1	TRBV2	TGTGCCAGCAGTTTTTCCCGGACAGGGGGTTTCTACGAGCAGTACTTC	CASSFSRTGGFYEQYF
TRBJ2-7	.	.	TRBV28	TGTGCCAGCAGTTTTGGCGGGGCCTACAATGAGCAGTACTTC	CASSFGGAYNEQYF
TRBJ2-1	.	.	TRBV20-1	TGCAGTGCCCAACAAGGACAGAAATACAATGAGCAGTTCTTC	CSAQQGQKYNEQFF
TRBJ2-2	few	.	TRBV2	TGTGCCTCCAGGGTTGAGAACACCGGGGAGCTGTTTTTT	CASRVENTGELFF
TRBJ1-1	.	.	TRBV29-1	TGCAGCGGGAGAAGGGGCACTGAAGCTTTCTTT	CSGRRGTEAFF
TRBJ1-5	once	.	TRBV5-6	TGTGCCAGCAGCTCACGCCGGGACCTCGGAGGGCCCCAGCATTTT	CASSSRRDLGGPQHF
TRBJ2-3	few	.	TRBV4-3	TGCGCCAGCAGCCAGGAGCCGACTTGGGATACGCAGTATTTT	CASSQEPTWDTQYF
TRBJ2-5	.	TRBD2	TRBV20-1	TGCAGTGCTCCTACTTGGACTAGCCCTCGAGAGACCCAGTACTTC	CSAPTWTSPRETQYF
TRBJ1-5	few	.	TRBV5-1	TGCGCCAGCAGCGGAGGGACTGCCGACAATCAGCCCCAGCATTTT	CASSGGTADNQPQHF
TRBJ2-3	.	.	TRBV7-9	TGTGCCAGCAGACACCGGGACGAAAGCACAGATACGCAGTATTTT	CASRHRDESTDTQYF
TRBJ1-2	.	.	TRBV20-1	TGCAGTGCTAGAGATTCGCGGATTTATGGCTACACCTTC	CSARDSRIYGYTF
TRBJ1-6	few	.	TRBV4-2	TGTGCCAGCAGCTATCCAGGGACCTCCCTATTCGCCCTCCACTTT	CASSYPGTSLFALHF
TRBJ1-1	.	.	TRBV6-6	TGTGCCGCCCCGGGAGGCAAAGGAGGCACTGAAGCTTTCTTT	CAAPGGKGGTEAFF
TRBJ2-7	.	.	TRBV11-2	TGTGCCAGCAGCCCACAGGGCCCCCAGAACGAGCAGTACTTC	CASSPQGPQNEQYF